This TCR beta chain originates from a study of follicular helper T cells after annual influenza vaccination. As for the study in general: For some subjects, blood spans the 2013-2014, 2014-2015 and 2015-2016 annual vaccinations.

Time point of the sample: 2014-2015 season, 7 days after vaccination. Sorted blood CD4 subsets were sequenced before and after adults received seasonal inactivated influenza vaccine. As concerns this clone: Its antigen is unknown.

Germline V lookup: CDR1 SGHTA, CDR2 FQGNSA. The length of the CDR3 is 16 residues. J lost 7 bases, V lost 4 bases, and 13 bases had no gene match. Survey level resolution was used for TCRB sequencing. Using immunoSEQ multiplex PCR, the repertoire was profiled, and TCRdb retains in-frame clones only, with some absent. The table records 9,800 or so clones, 80% to 90% of them present only once. Regarding the study as a whole: Plasmablast frequency change correlated with clonality change in ICOS+CD38+ cTfh.

This receptor was obtained from an adult who received the influenza vaccine. This chain uses TRBV7-2 with TRBJ1-2; 9 bases are a match to TRBD1. Here the sequenced sample was CXCR5- memory CD4+ T cells sorted from blood, taken 7 days after influenza vaccination. DNA for the CDR3: TGTGCCAGCAGCTCAACCGGCCAACAGGGGGCCTTTGGCTACACCTTC. Protein sequence: CASSSTGQQGAFGYTF.